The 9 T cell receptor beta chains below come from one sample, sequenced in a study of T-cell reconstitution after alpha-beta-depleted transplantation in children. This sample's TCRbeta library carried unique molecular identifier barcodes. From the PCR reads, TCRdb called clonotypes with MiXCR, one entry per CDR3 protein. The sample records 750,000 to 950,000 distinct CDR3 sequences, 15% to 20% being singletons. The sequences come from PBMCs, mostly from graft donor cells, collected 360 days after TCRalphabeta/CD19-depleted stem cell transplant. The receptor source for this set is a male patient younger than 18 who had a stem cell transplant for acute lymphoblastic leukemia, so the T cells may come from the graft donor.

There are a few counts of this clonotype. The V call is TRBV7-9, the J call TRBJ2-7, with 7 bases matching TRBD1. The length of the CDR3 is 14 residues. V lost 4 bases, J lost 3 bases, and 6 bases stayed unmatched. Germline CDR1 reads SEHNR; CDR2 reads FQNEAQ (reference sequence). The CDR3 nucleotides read TGTGCCAGCAGCTCCACCGGGACAGTCTACGAGCAGTACTTC. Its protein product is CASSSTGTVYEQYF.

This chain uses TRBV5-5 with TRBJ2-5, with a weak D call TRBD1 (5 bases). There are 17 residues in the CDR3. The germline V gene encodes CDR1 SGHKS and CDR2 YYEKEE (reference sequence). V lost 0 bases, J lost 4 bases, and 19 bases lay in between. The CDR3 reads CASSLAGTGGAGETQYF. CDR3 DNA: TGTGCCAGCAGCTTGGCCGGTACAGGTGGGGCAGGAGAGACCCAGTACTTC.

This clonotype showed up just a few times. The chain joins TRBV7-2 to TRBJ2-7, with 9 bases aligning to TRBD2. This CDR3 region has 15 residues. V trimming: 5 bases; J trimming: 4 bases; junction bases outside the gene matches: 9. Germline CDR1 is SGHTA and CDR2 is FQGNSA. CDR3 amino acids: CASSNERGAHYEQYF. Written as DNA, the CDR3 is TGTGCCAGCAGCAACGAGCGGGGGGCACATTACGAGCAGTACTTC.

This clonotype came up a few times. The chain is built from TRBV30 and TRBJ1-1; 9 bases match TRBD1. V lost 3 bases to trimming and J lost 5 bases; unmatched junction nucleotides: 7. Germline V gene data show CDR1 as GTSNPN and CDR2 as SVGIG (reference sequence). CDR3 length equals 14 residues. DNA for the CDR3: TGTGCCTGGAGAAGGACAGGGGTTGGAACTGAAGCTTTCTTT. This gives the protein CAWRRTGVGTEAFF.

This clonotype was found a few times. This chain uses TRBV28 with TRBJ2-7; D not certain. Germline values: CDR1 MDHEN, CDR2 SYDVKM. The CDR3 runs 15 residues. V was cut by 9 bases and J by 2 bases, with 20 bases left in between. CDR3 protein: CASSSPARGTYEQYF. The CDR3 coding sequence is TGTGCCAGTTCCTCCCCAGCCCGCGGAACCTACGAGCAGTACTTC.

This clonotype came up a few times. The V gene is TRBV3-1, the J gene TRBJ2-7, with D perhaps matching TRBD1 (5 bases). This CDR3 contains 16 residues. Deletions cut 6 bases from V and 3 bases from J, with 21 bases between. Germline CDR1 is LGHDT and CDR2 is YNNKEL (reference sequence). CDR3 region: CASSNDRPLFFYEQYF. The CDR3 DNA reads TGTGCCAGCAGTAACGACAGACCCCTGTTCTTCTACGAGCAGTACTTC.

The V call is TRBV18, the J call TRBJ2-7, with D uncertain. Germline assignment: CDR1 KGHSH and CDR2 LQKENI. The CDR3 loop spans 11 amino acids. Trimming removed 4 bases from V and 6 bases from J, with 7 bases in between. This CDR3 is CASSHAGEQYF. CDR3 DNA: TGTGCCAGCTCACATGCCGGCGAGCAGTACTTC.

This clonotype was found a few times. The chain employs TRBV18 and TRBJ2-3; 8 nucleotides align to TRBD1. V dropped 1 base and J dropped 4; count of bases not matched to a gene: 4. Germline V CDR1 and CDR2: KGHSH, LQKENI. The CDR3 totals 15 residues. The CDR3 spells CASSPQGQGADTQYF. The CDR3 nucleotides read TGTGCCAGCTCACCACAAGGACAGGGCGCAGATACGCAGTATTTT.

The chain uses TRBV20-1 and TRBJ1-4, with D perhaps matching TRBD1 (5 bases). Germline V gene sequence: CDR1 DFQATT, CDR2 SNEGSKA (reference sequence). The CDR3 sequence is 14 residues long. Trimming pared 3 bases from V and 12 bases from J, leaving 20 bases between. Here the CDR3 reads CSASAGVEGGELFF. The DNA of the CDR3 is TGCAGTGCTAGCGCGGGGGTTGAAGGAGGGGAACTGTTTTTT.